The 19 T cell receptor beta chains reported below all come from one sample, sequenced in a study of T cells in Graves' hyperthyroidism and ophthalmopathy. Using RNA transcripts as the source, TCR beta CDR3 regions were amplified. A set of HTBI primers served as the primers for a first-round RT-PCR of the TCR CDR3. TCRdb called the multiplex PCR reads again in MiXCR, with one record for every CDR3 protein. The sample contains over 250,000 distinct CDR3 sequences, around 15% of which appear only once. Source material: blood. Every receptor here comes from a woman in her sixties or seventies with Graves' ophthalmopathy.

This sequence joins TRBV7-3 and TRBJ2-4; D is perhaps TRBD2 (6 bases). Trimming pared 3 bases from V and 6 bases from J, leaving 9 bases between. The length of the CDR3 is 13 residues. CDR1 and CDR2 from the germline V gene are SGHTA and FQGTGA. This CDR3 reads CASSFRLGNIQYF. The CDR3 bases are TGTGCCAGCAGCTTCCGACTAGGAAACATTCAGTACTTC.

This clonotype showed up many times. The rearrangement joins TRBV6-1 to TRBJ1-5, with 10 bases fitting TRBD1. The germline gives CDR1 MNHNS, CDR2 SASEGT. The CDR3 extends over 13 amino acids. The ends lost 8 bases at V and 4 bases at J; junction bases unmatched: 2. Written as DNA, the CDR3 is TGTGCCAGCGGGGACAGGGGTAATCAGCCCCAGCATTTT. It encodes CASGDRGNQPQHF.

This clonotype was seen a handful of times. The CDR3 nucleotides read TGTGCCAGCAACGGGGGACATGGCTACACCTTC. This translates into CASNGGHGYTF. The V gene is TRBV6-2 or TRBV6-3, the J gene TRBJ1-2; D perhaps matches TRBD1 (5 bases). The length of the CDR3 is 11 residues. Germline lookup yields CDR1 MNHEY and CDR2 SVGEGT. With 7 bases removed from V and 6 bases from J, the gap between germline ends came to 9 bases.

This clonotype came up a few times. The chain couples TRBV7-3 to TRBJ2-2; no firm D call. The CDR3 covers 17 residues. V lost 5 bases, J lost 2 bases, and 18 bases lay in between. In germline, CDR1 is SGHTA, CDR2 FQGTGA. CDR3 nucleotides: TGTGCCAGCAGCATAGTTTCGGACCGACGAAACACCGGGGAGCTGTTTTTT. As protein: CASSIVSDRRNTGELFF.

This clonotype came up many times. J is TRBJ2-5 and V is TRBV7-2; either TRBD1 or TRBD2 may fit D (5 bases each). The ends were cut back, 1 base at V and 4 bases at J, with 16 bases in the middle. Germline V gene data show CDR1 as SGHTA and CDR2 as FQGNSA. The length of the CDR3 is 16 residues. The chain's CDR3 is CASSLGWGPQGETQYF. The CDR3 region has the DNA TGTGCCAGCAGCTTAGGTTGGGGACCGCAGGGAGAGACCCAGTACTTC. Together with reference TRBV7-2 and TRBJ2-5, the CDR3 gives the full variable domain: GAGVSQSPSNKVTEKGKDVELRCDPISGHTALYWYRQSLGQGLEFLIYFQGNSAPDKSGLPSDRFSAERTGGSVSTLTIQRTQQEDSAVYLCASSLGWGPQGETQYFGPGTRLLVL.

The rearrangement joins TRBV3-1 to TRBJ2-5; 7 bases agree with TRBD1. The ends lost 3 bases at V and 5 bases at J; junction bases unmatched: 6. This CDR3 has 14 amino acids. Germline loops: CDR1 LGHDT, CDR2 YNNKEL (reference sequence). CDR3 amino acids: CASSHRQGAETQYF. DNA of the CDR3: TGTGCCAGCAGCCATAGACAGGGAGCGGAGACCCAGTACTTC.

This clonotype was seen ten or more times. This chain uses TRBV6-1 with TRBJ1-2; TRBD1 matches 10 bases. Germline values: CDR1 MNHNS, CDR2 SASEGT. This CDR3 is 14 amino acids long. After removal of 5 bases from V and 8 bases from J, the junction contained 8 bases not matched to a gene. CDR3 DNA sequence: TGTGCCAGCAGTAGAAGACAGGGGGCACGGGGCTACACCTTC. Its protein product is CASSRRQGARGYTF.

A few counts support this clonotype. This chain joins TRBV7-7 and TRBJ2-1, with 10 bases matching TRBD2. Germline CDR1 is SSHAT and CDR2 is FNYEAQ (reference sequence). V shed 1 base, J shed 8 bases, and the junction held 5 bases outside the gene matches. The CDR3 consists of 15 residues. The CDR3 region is CASSLEAGGPYEQFF. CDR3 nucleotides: TGTGCCAGCAGCTTAGAAGCGGGAGGGCCATATGAGCAGTTCTTC. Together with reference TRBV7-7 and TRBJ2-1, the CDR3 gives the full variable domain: GAGVSQSPRYKVTKRGQDVTLRCDPISSHATLYWYQQALGQGPEFLTYFNYEAQPDKSGLPSDRFSAERPEGSISTLTIQRTEQRDSAMYRCASSLEAGGPYEQFFGPGTRLTVL.

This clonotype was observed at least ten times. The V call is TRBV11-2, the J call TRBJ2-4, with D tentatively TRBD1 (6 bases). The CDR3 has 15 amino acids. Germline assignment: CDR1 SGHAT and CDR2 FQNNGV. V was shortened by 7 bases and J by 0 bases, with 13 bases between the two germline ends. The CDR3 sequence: CASTPTGQAKNIQYF. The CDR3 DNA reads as TGTGCCAGCACCCCGACAGGTCAAGCCAAAAACATTCAGTACTTC.

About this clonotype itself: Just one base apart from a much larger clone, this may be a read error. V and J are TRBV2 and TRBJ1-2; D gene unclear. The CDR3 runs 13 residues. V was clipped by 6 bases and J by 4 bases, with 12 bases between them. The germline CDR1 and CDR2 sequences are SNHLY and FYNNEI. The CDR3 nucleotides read TGTGCCAGCAGAGCGACACGGAGCTATGGCTACACCTTC. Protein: CASRATRSYGYTF.

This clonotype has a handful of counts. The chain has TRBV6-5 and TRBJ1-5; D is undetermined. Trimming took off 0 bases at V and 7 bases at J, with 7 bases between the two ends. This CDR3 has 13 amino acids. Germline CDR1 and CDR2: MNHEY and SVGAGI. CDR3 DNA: TGTGCCAGCAGTTACTCGCCTCTCCAGCCCCAGCATTTT. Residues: CASSYSPLQPQHF.

The CDR3, as DNA: TGTGCCACCAGTGATACTACAGGGAAAACCATCTACGAGCAGTACTTC. The encoded protein is CATSDTTGKTIYEQYF. The chain carries TRBV24-1 and TRBJ2-7; maybe TRBD1 (6 bases). Looked up from germline, CDR1 is KGHDR and CDR2 is SFDVKD. The ends were cut back, 3 bases at V and 3 bases at J, with 17 bases in the middle. The CDR3 is 16 amino acids.

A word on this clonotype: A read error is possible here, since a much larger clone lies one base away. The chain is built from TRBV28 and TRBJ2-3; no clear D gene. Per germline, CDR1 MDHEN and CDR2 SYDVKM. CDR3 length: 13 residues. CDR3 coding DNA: TGTGCCAGCAGTACAGCTTACACAGATGCGCAGTATTTT. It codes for CASSTAYTDAQYF.

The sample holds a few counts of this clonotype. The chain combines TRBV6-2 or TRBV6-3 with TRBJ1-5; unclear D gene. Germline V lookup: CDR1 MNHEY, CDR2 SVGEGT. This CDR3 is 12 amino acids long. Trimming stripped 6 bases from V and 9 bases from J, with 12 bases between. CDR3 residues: CASRYAFGPQHF. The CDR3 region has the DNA TGTGCCAGCAGATATGCCTTTGGGCCCCAGCATTTT.

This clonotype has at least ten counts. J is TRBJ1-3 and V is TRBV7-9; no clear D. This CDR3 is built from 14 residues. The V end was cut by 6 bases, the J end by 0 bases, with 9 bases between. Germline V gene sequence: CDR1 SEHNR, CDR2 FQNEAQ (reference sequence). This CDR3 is CASRMDRSGNTIYF. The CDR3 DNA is TGTGCCAGCAGAATGGACCGCTCTGGAAACACCATATATTTT.

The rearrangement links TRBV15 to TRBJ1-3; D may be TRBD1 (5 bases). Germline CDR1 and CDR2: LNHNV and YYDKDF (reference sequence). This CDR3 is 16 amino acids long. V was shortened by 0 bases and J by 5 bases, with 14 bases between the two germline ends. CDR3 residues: CATSRDLRATRNTIYF. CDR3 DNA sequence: TGTGCCACCAGCAGAGATCTCAGGGCGACTAGAAACACCATATATTTT.

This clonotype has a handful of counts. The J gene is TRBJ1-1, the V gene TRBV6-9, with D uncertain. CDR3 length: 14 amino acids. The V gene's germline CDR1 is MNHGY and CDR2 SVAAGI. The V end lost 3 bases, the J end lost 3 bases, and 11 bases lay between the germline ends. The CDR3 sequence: CASSYTSGDTEAFF. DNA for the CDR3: TGTGCCAGCAGTTACACCTCAGGAGACACTGAAGCTTTCTTT.

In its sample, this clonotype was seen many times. DNA of the CDR3: TGCGCCAGCAGCGGAACTAGCGGGAGTGCCGGAGAGCAGTTCTTC. Translation: CASSGTSGSAGEQFF. This sequence joins TRBV5-1 and TRBJ2-1; 11 nucleotides agree with TRBD2. The CDR3 is made up of 15 amino acids. The J segment lost 10 bases and the V segment lost 4 bases, leaving 10 bases of the junction unmatched. Germline CDR1 is SGHRS and CDR2 is YFSETQ.

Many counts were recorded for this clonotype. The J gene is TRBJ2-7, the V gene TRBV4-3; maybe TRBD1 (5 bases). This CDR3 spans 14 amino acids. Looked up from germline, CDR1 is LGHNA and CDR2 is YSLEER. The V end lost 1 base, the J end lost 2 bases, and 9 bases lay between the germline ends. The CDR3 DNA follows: TGCGCCAGCAGCCAAGGGCAGGGTGCCTACGAGCAGTACTTC. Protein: CASSQGQGAYEQYF.